The 30 T cell receptor beta chains presented below share a single source sample, sequenced in a study of blood T cell repertoires in COVID-19. Profiled with immunoSEQ multiplex PCR; TCRdb holds only in-frame clones, not every one. The table includes approximately 40,000 clones, approximately 90% detected once. The source material was peripheral blood. The source of these receptors is a woman aged 80 or older in a cohort sampled during active or convalescent COVID-19.

The V and J genes are TRBV11-2 and TRBJ2-2; D ambiguous. Germline V gives CDR1 SGHAT, CDR2 FQNNGV. There are 12 residues in the CDR3. Trimming left V 8 bases short and J 5 bases short, with 9 bases between. This chain's CDR3 is CASRRSTGELFF. As DNA, the CDR3 is TGTGCCAGCCGCCGCAGTACCGGGGAGCTGTTTTTT.

The chain links TRBV6-5 to TRBJ2-2; 11 bases agree with TRBD1. This CDR3 contains 14 residues. From germline, CDR1 is MNHEY and CDR2 SVGAGI. V dropped 6 bases and J dropped 4; count of bases not matched to a gene: 1. The CDR3 sequence is CASRGTGGTGELFF. The CDR3 bases are TGTGCCAGCAGAGGGACAGGGGGCACCGGGGAGCTGTTTTTT.

The J gene is TRBJ1-2, the V gene TRBV30, with 7 positions matching TRBD1. The germline CDR1 and CDR2 sequences are GTSNPN and SVGIG (reference sequence). The CDR3 runs 15 residues. The ends lost 3 bases at V and 6 bases at J; junction bases unmatched: 13. The CDR3 region is CAWRPLLGGANGYTF. CDR3 coding DNA: TGTGCCTGGAGACCTTTGCTAGGGGGCGCGAATGGCTACACCTTC.

J is TRBJ1-2 and V is TRBV5-8, with 7 bases lining up with TRBD1. The CDR3 loop spans 15 amino acids. Trimming took 4 bases from V and 4 from J; bases not matched to a gene: 10. CDR1 is SGHTS and CDR2 is YDEGEE in the germline V gene. The CDR3 is CASSPGTARFYGYTF. DNA for the CDR3: TGTGCCAGCAGCCCGGGGACAGCCCGATTCTATGGCTACACCTTC.

This clone was seen a few times. The chain links TRBV2 to TRBJ1-2; D not certain. The V gene lost 8 bases and the J gene lost 4 bases, with 8 bases spanning the gap. The CDR3 contains 11 residues. Germline loops: CDR1 SNHLY, CDR2 FYNNEI. The CDR3 sequence is CASSTSYGYTF. The CDR3, as DNA: TGTGCCAGCTCAACCAGCTATGGCTACACCTTC.

The chain couples TRBV25-1 to TRBJ2-3; a possible D gene is TRBD2 (6 bases). There are 15 residues in the CDR3. Germline V gene data show CDR1 as MGHDK and CDR2 as SYGVNS. Trimming removed 6 bases at V and 2 bases at J, with 15 bases between. CDR3 bases: TGTGCCAGCAGCCCCGCCCTAGCGTACACAGATACGCAGTATTTT. Its translation: CASSPALAYTDTQYF.

The chain combines TRBV7-2 with TRBJ1-2, with 11 bases lining up with TRBD1. The V gene's germline CDR1 is SGHTA and CDR2 FQGNSA. The trim removed 1 base at V and 4 bases at J, leaving 8 bases unmatched. This CDR3 has 17 amino acids. The CDR3 here is CASSLVSGQGASYGYTF. CDR3 sequence (DNA): TGTGCCAGCAGCTTAGTTTCCGGACAGGGGGCGTCCTATGGCTACACCTTC. The complete variable domain, with remaining parts taken from reference TRBV7-2 and TRBJ1-2, reads GAGVSQSPSNKVTEKGKDVELRCDPISGHTALYWYRQSLGQGLEFLIYFQGNSAPDKSGLPSDRFSAERTGGSVSTLTIQRTQQEDSAVYLCASSLVSGQGASYGYTFGSGTRLTVV.

This clone appeared once. The V gene is TRBV10-3, the J gene TRBJ1-3; 11 nucleotides align to TRBD1. Trimming at V came to 6 bases and at J to 2 bases, leaving 6 bases not matched to a gene. Germline CDR1 is ENHRY and CDR2 is SYGVKD. This CDR3 has 16 amino acids. The CDR3 sequence is CAISSDRGQAGNTIYF. CDR3 DNA: TGTGCCATCAGCTCGGACAGGGGGCAAGCTGGAAACACCATATATTTT.

The chain joins TRBV9 to TRBJ2-7, with D perhaps matching TRBD2 (5 bases). The CDR3 loop spans 15 amino acids. CDR1 and CDR2 from the germline V gene are SGDLS and YYNGEE. V lost 4 bases and J 2 bases, leaving 16 bases between the germline ends. The CDR3 DNA sequence: TGTGCCAGCAGCCCGACTCCCGGGAACACCTACGAGCAGTACTTC. Translation gives CASSPTPGNTYEQYF.

In DNA, the CDR3 is TGTGCCAGCAGCCTCACCCAGCGGGGCACCGGGGAGCTGTTTTTT. Protein product: CASSLTQRGTGELFF. The chain is built from TRBV11-2 and TRBJ2-2; 7 bases are a match to TRBD2. This CDR3 is built from 15 residues. Germline trimming cut 5 bases from V and 4 bases from J; bases unmatched to any gene: 7. Per the germline V gene, CDR1 is SGHAT and CDR2 is FQNNGV. Full variable domain (outside the CDR3, taken from reference TRBV11-2 and TRBJ2-2): EAGVAQSPRYKIIEKRQSVAFWCNPISGHATLYWYQQILGQGPKLLIQFQNNGVVDDSQLPKDRFSAERLKGVDSTLKIQPAKLEDSAVYLCASSLTQRGTGELFFGEGSRLTVL.

This clone came up a few times. The J gene is TRBJ1-2, the V gene TRBV12-3 or TRBV12-4; 8 positions agree with TRBD1. The CDR3 is 13 residues long. V lost 8 bases to trimming and J lost 4 bases; unmatched junction nucleotides: 6. CDR3 sequence: CASELQGAYGYTF. CDR3 DNA: TGTGCCAGCGAGCTTCAGGGGGCCTATGGCTACACCTTC.

This clone was recorded once. The chain is built from TRBV7-6 and TRBJ2-1; TRBD2 matches 10 bases. Per germline, CDR1 SGHVS and CDR2 FNYEAQ. The CDR3 runs 16 residues. The trim removed 2 bases at V and 9 bases at J, leaving 10 bases unmatched. CDR3 sequence: CASSLNLAGVFREQFF. CDR3 nucleotide sequence: TGTGCCAGCAGCTTAAATCTAGCGGGAGTTTTTCGTGAGCAGTTCTTC.

The chain employs TRBV4-1 and TRBJ1-2; D not certain. V was trimmed by 2 bases and J by 2 bases, leaving 15 bases between them. The CDR3 runs 16 residues. Germline values: CDR1 MGHRA, CDR2 YSYEKL. CDR3 nucleotide sequence: TGCGCCAGCAGCCAAATGTTGAGGGAGGACAACTATGGCTACACCTTC. Its translation: CASSQMLREDNYGYTF.

The chain combines TRBV7-2 with TRBJ2-3; possibly TRBD2 for D (5 bases). The CDR3 contains 15 residues. Germline values: CDR1 SGHTA, CDR2 FQGNSA. Trimming removed 1 base from V and 1 base from J, with 9 bases in between. The CDR3 region is CASSLGGIGTDTQYF. For the CDR3, the DNA is TGTGCCAGCAGCTTAGGAGGGATCGGCACAGATACGCAGTATTTT.

V usage is TRBV4-1 and J usage is TRBJ2-2, with 7 bases lining up with TRBD2. J lost 9 bases, V lost 3 bases, and 7 bases had no gene match. The CDR3 has 14 amino acids. Germline lookup yields CDR1 MGHRA and CDR2 YSYEKL. CDR3 sequence (DNA): TGCGCCAGCAGCCAGGATGGGGGGGTTCGGGAGCTGTTTTTT. It yields the protein CASSQDGGVRELFF.

CDR3 coding DNA: TGCGCCAGCAGCGGAAATAGAGCGGCAGATACGCAGTATTTT. This translates into CASSGNRAADTQYF. The chain has TRBV5-1 and TRBJ2-3; a possible D gene is TRBD2 (5 bases). The CDR3 loop spans 14 amino acids. CDR1 SGHRS and CDR2 YFSETQ come from the germline V gene. The V end lost 4 bases, the J end lost 4 bases, and 13 bases lay between the germline ends.

The genes are TRBV5-1 and TRBJ1-1; D not resolved. With 4 bases removed from V and 1 base from J, the gap between germline ends came to 14 bases. This CDR3 spans 15 amino acids. The germline V gene encodes CDR1 SGHRS and CDR2 YFSETQ. CDR3 residues: CASSPRTGPNTEAFF. DNA of the CDR3: TGCGCCAGCAGCCCCAGGACTGGACCGAACACTGAAGCTTTCTTT.

CDR3 sequence reads: CAISEVAGGETQYF. DNA of the CDR3: TGTGCCATCAGTGAGGTAGCGGGAGGAGAGACCCAGTACTTC. The chain is built from TRBV10-3 and TRBJ2-5; 10 bases are a match to TRBD2. Germline V gene lookup returns CDR1 ENHRY and CDR2 SYGVKD. The CDR3 runs 14 residues. Trimming cost V 2 bases and J 4 bases; bases outside gene matches: 1.

V is TRBV5-1 and J is TRBJ1-6; possibly TRBD1 for D (6 bases). Trimming removed 4 bases from V and 9 bases from J, with 14 bases in between. CDR3 length: 14 residues. Germline V gene lookup returns CDR1 SGHRS and CDR2 YFSETQ. CDR3 sequence (DNA): TGCGCCAGCAGCACGGGACAAACAGGTTCACCCCTCCACTTT. Translation gives CASSTGQTGSPLHF. Based on the CDR3 plus reference TRBV5-1 and TRBJ1-6, the full variable domain is KAGVTQTPRYLIKTRGQQVTLSCSPISGHRSVSWYQQTPGQGLQFLFEYFSETQRNKGNFPGRFSGRQFSNSRSEMNVSTLELGDSALYLCASSTGQTGSPLHFGNGTRLTVT.

This chain uses TRBV5-1 with TRBJ1-2; TRBD1 is a possible D gene (6 bases). Germline V gene sequence: CDR1 SGHRS, CDR2 YFSETQ. The CDR3 loop spans 16 amino acids. Trimming shortened V by 1 base and J by 9 bases, and 22 bases separated the two germline ends. The DNA of the CDR3 is TGCGCCAGCAGCTTGAGGCAGGGGTCGGGTTCTTTGAGCTACACCTTC. It encodes CASSLRQGSGSLSYTF.

The chain joins TRBV5-1 to TRBJ2-5, with D tentatively TRBD1 (6 bases). V was pared by 4 bases and J by 5 bases, with 12 bases between. Germline CDR1 is SGHRS and CDR2 is YFSETQ. This CDR3 comprises 13 residues. The CDR3 nucleotides read TGCGCCAGCAGCGCGACAGGTCGGGAGACCCAGTACTTC. Protein product: CASSATGRETQYF.

The chain employs TRBV5-1 and TRBJ2-1; D unresolved. V was shortened by 2 bases and J by 5 bases, with 17 bases between the two germline ends. Germline CDR1 SGHRS, CDR2 YFSETQ. The CDR3 runs 16 residues. CDR3 sequence reads: CASSFGWSFWNNEQFF. As DNA, the CDR3 is TGCGCCAGCAGCTTTGGGTGGAGCTTTTGGAACAATGAGCAGTTCTTC.

The rearrangement joins TRBV5-5 to TRBJ1-5; the D is unclear. This CDR3 is built from 15 residues. The germline V and J ends were trimmed by 0 bases and 4 bases, with 11 bases remaining between them. CDR1 SGHKS and CDR2 YYEKEE come from the germline V gene (reference sequence). This CDR3 reads CASSLDPIPNQPQHF. The CDR3 nucleotides read TGTGCCAGCAGCTTGGATCCAATCCCAAATCAGCCCCAGCATTTT.

This chain links TRBV11-2 with TRBJ2-1; D is uncertain. Germline V CDR1 and CDR2: SGHAT, FQNNGV. V dropped 1 base and J dropped 14 bases, with 9 bases sitting between them. The CDR3 is made up of 11 amino acids. This chain's CDR3 is CASSLGRYKFF. CDR3 nucleotide sequence: TGTGCCAGCAGCTTAGGGCGGTACAAGTTCTTC.

The chain carries TRBV19 and TRBJ2-1; 8 bases align to TRBD1. CDR3 length: 15 amino acids. From germline, CDR1 is LNHDA and CDR2 SQIVND (reference sequence). J gave up 7 bases and V 3 bases, and 8 bases lay outside the gene matches. CDR3 amino acids: CASSILTGARNEQFF. CDR3 sequence (DNA): TGTGCCAGTAGTATCCTGACAGGGGCCAGGAATGAGCAGTTCTTC. The whole variable domain, remainder taken from reference TRBV19 and TRBJ2-1, is DGGITQSPKYLFRKEGQNVTLSCEQNLNHDAMYWYRQDPGQGLRLIYYSQIVNDFQKGDIAEGYSVSREKKESFPLTVTSAQKNPTAFYLCASSILTGARNEQFFGPGTRLTVL.

The chain recombines TRBV5-1 with TRBJ2-5; 8 nucleotides match TRBD2. Germline V gene sequence: CDR1 SGHRS, CDR2 YFSETQ. The CDR3 has 14 amino acids. With 7 bases clipped from V and 3 bases from J, the junction kept 8 bases outside the gene matches. Here the CDR3 DNA reads TGCGCCAGCGGAACCGGGACTAGGGAAGAGACCCAGTACTTC. Amino acid sequence: CASGTGTREETQYF.

Here the CDR3 reads CASSATPMGGGGYTF. In DNA, the CDR3 is TGTGCCAGCAGCGCAACCCCCATGGGGGGGGGTGGCTACACCTTC. The V and J genes are TRBV7-3 and TRBJ1-2; TRBD1 is a possible D gene (5 bases). This CDR3 is built from 15 residues. Trimming removed 5 bases from V and 7 bases from J, with 20 bases in between. Per germline, CDR1 SGHTA and CDR2 FQGTGA.

The chain links TRBV4-3 to TRBJ1-6; D unresolved. Trimming removed 5 bases from V and 5 bases from J, with 13 bases in between. CDR3 size: 15 residues. Germline CDR1 reads LGHNA; CDR2 reads YSLEER. The CDR3 reads CASSILRDNNSPLHF. In nucleotides, the CDR3 is TGCGCCAGCAGCATCCTAAGAGATAATAATTCACCCCTCCACTTT.

This chain connects TRBV5-1 to TRBJ1-4, with D perhaps matching TRBD1 (5 bases). There are 15 residues in the CDR3. The V end lost 3 bases, the J end lost 7 bases, and 16 bases lay between the germline ends. Germline CDR1 and CDR2: SGHRS and YFSETQ. CDR3 sequence (DNA): TGCGCCAGCAGCTCCCAGGGTGGTCCCTCTGAAAAACTGTTTTTT. It codes for CASSSQGGPSEKLFF.

This clone was detected only a few times. The gene calls are TRBV5-1 and TRBJ1-2; no definite D call. The germline V gene encodes CDR1 SGHRS and CDR2 YFSETQ. V gave up 4 bases and J gave up 5 bases, with 9 bases separating them. CDR3 length: 12 amino acids. CDR3 sequence reads: CASSPERYGYTF. CDR3 nucleotides: TGCGCCAGCAGCCCCGAGAGATATGGCTACACCTTC.